A single sample is the source of the 20 T cell receptor beta chains below, sequenced in a study of blood T cell repertoires in COVID-19 (dated by TCRdb to about 2020). Receptor amplification or capture employed the immunoSEQ multiplex PCR assay. The clones in this table, taken by TCRdb from immuneACCESS, are in-frame only. Not every clone is retained; where verified, under half of the shortfall comes from an unresolved V gene, and the cause of the rest is unknown. The sample table holds under 60,000 clones, of which around four fifths were seen once. The leading ten clones occupy roughly 10% of the sample. Sequencing used peripheral blood. The receptor source for this set is a man aged 25-45 years with COVID-19, enrolled during active disease.

The chain couples TRBV19 to TRBJ1-1, with a weak D call TRBD1 (5 bases). Per germline, CDR1 LNHDA and CDR2 SQIVND (reference sequence). Trimming took 4 bases from V and 0 from J, leaving 9 bases between them. The CDR3 is 14 amino acids. CDR3 residues: CASSKTALNTEAFF. DNA for the CDR3: TGTGCCAGTAGTAAGACAGCATTGAACACTGAAGCTTTCTTT.

This chain connects TRBV7-9 to TRBJ2-1; the D is unclear. The CDR3 covers 12 residues. Trimming took off 5 bases at V and 5 bases at J, with 7 bases between the two ends. Per germline, CDR1 SEHNR and CDR2 FQNEAQ (reference sequence). In DNA, the CDR3 is TGTGCCAGCAGCAATCAAAACAATGAGCAGTTCTTC. It translates to CASSNQNNEQFF.

The V and J genes are TRBV28 and TRBJ1-2, with D perhaps TRBD1 (5 bases). The germline V and J ends were trimmed by 4 bases and 2 bases, with 14 bases remaining between them. The germline V gene has CDR1 MDHEN and CDR2 SYDVKM. The CDR3 sequence is 15 residues long. The CDR3 spells CASSSPGGSNYGYTF. In DNA form, the CDR3 reads TGTGCCAGCAGTTCGCCGGGGGGAAGCAACTATGGCTACACCTTC.

This chain joins TRBV23-1 and TRBJ2-1; D is ambiguous. TRBV23-1 is identified as an open reading frame with a role that is uncertain. There are 16 residues in the CDR3. V was cut by 0 bases and J by 0 bases, with 9 bases left in between. The CDR3 bases are TGCGCCAGCAGTCAATCAAGGTCGGGCTCCTACAATGAGCAGTTCTTC. Amino acids: CASSQSRSGSYNEQFF.

This sequence joins TRBV6-2 or TRBV6-3 and TRBJ1-2, with TRBD1 matching over 8 bases. With 2 bases clipped from V and 4 bases from J, the junction kept 6 bases outside the gene matches. The germline V gene encodes CDR1 MNHEY and CDR2 SVGEGT. CDR3 size: 15 residues. The CDR3 coding sequence is TGTGCCAGCAGTTACCCTCACGACAGGGGCTATGGCTACACCTTC. Translated, it gives CASSYPHDRGYGYTF.

DNA of the CDR3: TGTGCCAGCAGCCTTCGGACAGGGGGCAAGGAGCTGTTTTTT. It encodes CASSLRTGGKELFF. The rearrangement uses TRBV7-9 and TRBJ2-2, with 11 positions matching TRBD1. V dropped 5 bases and J dropped 10; count of bases not matched to a gene: 6. CDR1 and CDR2 from the germline V gene are SEHNR and FQNEAQ (reference sequence). CDR3 length: 14 amino acids.

The chain links TRBV5-1 to TRBJ2-2, with TRBD2 matching over 8 bases. The V gene's germline CDR1 is SGHRS and CDR2 YFSETQ. The CDR3 sequence is 13 residues long. Unmatched junction bases numbered 0, after V lost 0 bases and J lost 8 bases. CDR3 in amino acids: CASSLGGRGELFF. The DNA for the CDR3 is TGCGCCAGCAGCTTGGGCGGGAGGGGGGAGCTGTTTTTT.

This chain uses TRBV24-1 with TRBJ2-7; D not certain. Between the trimmed V and J ends, which lost 9 bases and 6 bases, there was a span of 11 bases. The V gene's germline CDR1 is KGHDR and CDR2 SFDVKD. The CDR3 contains 11 residues. Here the CDR3 DNA reads TGTGCCACCGAGTGGTACGGCGAGCAGTACTTC. Translating it yields CATEWYGEQYF.

The CDR3 region has the DNA TGCAGTGCTAGTGGGGGAGGGACAGGGGGTGCCTACGAGCAGTACTTC. Its translation is CSASGGGTGGAYEQYF. V gene TRBV20-1 combines with J gene TRBJ2-7; 11 bases agree with TRBD1. V dropped 3 bases and J dropped 2; count of bases not matched to a gene: 9. Germline V gene sequence: CDR1 DFQATT, CDR2 SNEGSKA (reference sequence). The CDR3 runs to 16 residues.

The chain has TRBV19 and TRBJ1-2; 8 bases fit TRBD1. The CDR3 runs 14 residues. The V and J ends lost 5 bases and 8 bases, in that order; junction bases with no gene match: 10. From germline, CDR1 is LNHDA and CDR2 SQIVND (reference sequence). Written as DNA, the CDR3 is TGTGCCAGTAGTCCGGACAGGGTTAATCGGGGCTACACCTTC. It codes for CASSPDRVNRGYTF.

This clone was seen a handful of times. J is TRBJ2-3 and V is TRBV7-6; 8 nucleotides match TRBD2. Trimming cost V 1 base and J 2 bases; bases outside gene matches: 2. Per the germline V gene, CDR1 is SGHVS and CDR2 is FNYEAQ. The CDR3 totals 15 residues. Here the CDR3 DNA reads TGTGCCAGCAGCTTAGGGCGGGAGGCCACAGATACGCAGTATTTT. Encoded protein: CASSLGREATDTQYF. The full variable domain, completed using reference TRBV7-6 and TRBJ2-3, is GAGVSQSPRYKVTKRGQDVALRCDPISGHVSLYWYRQALGQGPEFLTYFNYEAQQDKSGLPNDRFSAERPEGSISTLTIQRTEQRDSAMYRCASSLGREATDTQYFGPGTRLTVL.

J is TRBJ1-6 and V is TRBV19; 9 bases agree with TRBD1. With 3 bases clipped from V and 10 bases from J, the junction kept 16 bases outside the gene matches. This CDR3 contains 18 residues. CDR1 and CDR2 from the germline V gene are LNHDA and SQIVND (reference sequence). DNA for the CDR3: TGTGCCAGTAGTATCCTGGGACAGGGTCCAAAGTCCTACTCACCCCTCCACTTT. Translation gives CASSILGQGPKSYSPLHF. Using reference TRBV19 and TRBJ1-6 for the parts outside the CDR3, the full variable domain is DGGITQSPKYLFRKEGQNVTLSCEQNLNHDAMYWYRQDPGQGLRLIYYSQIVNDFQKGDIAEGYSVSREKKESFPLTVTSAQKNPTAFYLCASSILGQGPKSYSPLHFGNGTRLTVT.

The J gene is TRBJ1-1, the V gene TRBV5-4; perhaps TRBD1 as D (6 bases). The CDR3 consists of 15 residues. V lost 4 bases to trimming and J lost 5 bases, with 18 bases between them. Germline V gene sequence: CDR1 SGHNT, CDR2 YYREEE (reference sequence). The CDR3 reads CASSPKTGKGTEAFF. CDR3 coding DNA: TGTGCCAGCAGCCCAAAGACAGGTAAAGGGACTGAAGCTTTCTTT.

The rearrangement links TRBV6-4 to TRBJ1-2; 7 positions agree with TRBD1. Germline V gene sequence: CDR1 MRHNA, CDR2 SNTAGT. Trimming cost V 4 bases and J 4 bases; bases outside gene matches: 3. The CDR3 sequence is 13 residues long. CDR3 in amino acids: CASSADRAYGYTF. The CDR3 DNA is TGTGCCAGCAGTGCCGACAGGGCCTATGGCTACACCTTC.

The chain uses TRBV18 and TRBJ1-1; 8 nucleotides align to TRBD1. With V trimmed by 5 bases and J by 4 bases, 3 bases remained unmatched. The CDR3 runs to 13 residues. Per the germline V gene, CDR1 is KGHSH and CDR2 is LQKENI. The CDR3 loop reads CASSSTGGTEAFF. CDR3 nucleotides: TGTGCCAGCTCATCTACAGGGGGCACTGAAGCTTTCTTT.

This chain uses TRBV19 with TRBJ1-3; no clear D. V gave up 7 bases and J gave up 1 base, with 8 bases separating them. Germline CDR1 reads LNHDA; CDR2 reads SQIVND (reference sequence). The CDR3 is made up of 13 amino acids. The CDR3 DNA sequence: TGTGCCAGTACCCGACTATCTGGAAACACCATATATTTT. Translated: CASTRLSGNTIYF. Together with reference TRBV19 and TRBJ1-3, the CDR3 gives the full variable domain: DGGITQSPKYLFRKEGQNVTLSCEQNLNHDAMYWYRQDPGQGLRLIYYSQIVNDFQKGDIAEGYSVSREKKESFPLTVTSAQKNPTAFYLCASTRLSGNTIYFGEGSWLTVV.

CDR3 DNA sequence: TGCAGCCAGGAGGACTCCTACGAGCAGTACTTC. It encodes CSQEDSYEQYF. The chain joins TRBV29-1 to TRBJ2-7; a possible D gene is TRBD2 (5 bases). Germline V gene lookup returns CDR1 SQVTM and CDR2 ANQGSEA. V was shortened by 8 bases and J by 0 bases, with 8 bases between the two germline ends. The CDR3 is made up of 11 amino acids.

V and J are TRBV28 and TRBJ1-5; D perhaps matches TRBD1 (6 bases). Trimming removed 8 bases at V and 4 bases at J, with 12 bases between. CDR3 size: 13 residues. CDR1 is MDHEN and CDR2 is SYDVKM in the germline V gene. CDR3 region: CASHPGVNQPQHF. CDR3 coding DNA: TGTGCCAGCCACCCAGGGGTGAATCAGCCCCAGCATTTT.

The rearrangement uses TRBV18 and TRBJ1-1; no reliable D call. The germline V and J ends were trimmed by 4 bases and 4 bases, with 22 bases remaining between them. The CDR3 length is 17 residues. Looked up from germline, CDR1 is KGHSH and CDR2 is LQKENI. The DNA of the CDR3 is TGTGCCAGCTCACGCGGGGATCCCGAGTTCTTGGGCACTGAAGCTTTCTTT. This sequence encodes CASSRGDPEFLGTEAFF. Using reference TRBV18 and TRBJ1-1 for the parts outside the CDR3, the full variable domain is NAGVMQNPRHLVRRRGQEARLRCSPMKGHSHVYWYRQLPEEGLKFMVYLQKENIIDESGMPKERFSAEFPKEGPSILRIQQVVRGDSAAYFCASSRGDPEFLGTEAFFGQGTRLTVV.

The V gene is TRBV19, the J gene TRBJ1-4; D is undetermined. V gave up 7 bases and J gave up 7 bases, with 25 bases separating them. Germline V gives CDR1 LNHDA, CDR2 SQIVND (reference sequence). The CDR3 covers 17 residues. The CDR3 spells CASTPSGGISDGEKLFF. CDR3 DNA: TGTGCCAGTACTCCCTCCGGCGGAATTTCCGACGGTGAAAAACTGTTTTTT. Supplemented by reference TRBV19 and TRBJ1-4, the full variable domain reads DGGITQSPKYLFRKEGQNVTLSCEQNLNHDAMYWYRQDPGQGLRLIYYSQIVNDFQKGDIAEGYSVSREKKESFPLTVTSAQKNPTAFYLCASTPSGGISDGEKLFFGSGTQLSVL.